The 13 T cell receptor beta chains given below trace back to one sample, sequenced in a study of cytomegalovirus exposure and HLA in healthy donors (dated 2017 in TCRdb). The protocol used for the library was the immunoSEQ multiplex PCR assay. A mixture of 60 forward primers for TCR Vbeta segments and 13 reverse primers for TCR Jbeta segments was used in the multiplex PCR. Sourced from immuneACCESS, this table was stored by TCRdb with only in-frame sequences that have V and J called. A share of the clones is absent; for the studies checked, an unresolved V gene accounts for under half, and the remainder has no known explanation. The sample yields some 150,000 clones; more than 60% were counted once. The top ten clones comprise 2.5% to 4% of the sample. Specimen: PBMCs. These receptors came from a man between 40 and 49 years old in good health and CMV-seronegative.

The chain employs TRBV10-3 and TRBJ1-2, with D maybe TRBD1 (6 bases). The germline V gene has CDR1 ENHRY and CDR2 SYGVKD. Trimming cost V 2 bases and J 2 bases, with 9 bases left between them. The CDR3 runs 14 residues. This chain's CDR3 is CAISEPDRNYGYTF. The CDR3 DNA follows: TGTGCCATCAGTGAGCCGGACAGAAACTATGGCTACACCTTC.

In its sample, this clone was seen a few times. J is TRBJ1-3 and V is TRBV5-6; possible D gene TRBD1, 6 bases. V was pared by 4 bases and J by 0 bases, with 11 bases between. CDR1 and CDR2 (germline): SGHDT, YYEEEE. The CDR3 totals 15 residues. The DNA of the CDR3 is TGTGCCAGCAGCCTTACAGGGAGCTCTGGAAACACCATATATTTT. This codes for CASSLTGSSGNTIYF.

The V gene is TRBV25-1, the J gene TRBJ1-1; 8 nucleotides match TRBD1. J was trimmed by 2 bases and V by 8 bases; bases with no gene match: 7. The V gene's germline CDR1 is MGHDK and CDR2 SYGVNS. CDR3 length: 14 amino acids. The CDR3 nucleotides are TGTGCCAGCTCCGAGACAGGGGAAAACACTGAAGCTTTCTTT. This encodes CASSETGENTEAFF. Together with reference TRBV25-1 and TRBJ1-1, the CDR3 gives the full variable domain: EADIYQTPRYLVIGTGKKITLECSQTMGHDKMYWYQQDPGMELHLIHYSYGVNSTEKGDLSSESTVSRIRTEHFPLTLESARPSHTSQYLCASSETGENTEAFFGQGTRLTVV.

The chain joins TRBV9 to TRBJ2-3; no reliable D call. Germline V gene lookup returns CDR1 SGDLS and CDR2 YYNGEE. With 1 base removed from V and 2 bases from J, the gap between germline ends came to 8 bases. The CDR3 covers 14 residues. The CDR3 nucleotides are TGTGCCAGCAGCGTACCCCACTACACAGATACGCAGTATTTT. This encodes CASSVPHYTDTQYF.

V and J are TRBV10-3 and TRBJ1-1; D gene uncertain. Germline CDR1 reads ENHRY; CDR2 reads SYGVKD. Trimming shortened V by 3 bases and J by 2 bases, and 4 bases separated the two germline ends. This CDR3 has 12 residues. The DNA for the CDR3 is TGTGCCATCAGTGACCTTAACACTGAAGCTTTCTTT. Amino acids: CAISDLNTEAFF.

This sequence joins TRBV4-1 and TRBJ2-7; D gene ambiguous. The CDR3 totals 15 residues. Germline-derived CDR1 and CDR2 are MGHRA and YSYEKL. Trimming shortened V by 0 bases and J by 6 bases, and 15 bases separated the two germline ends. CDR3 in amino acids: CASSQDPTGTGEQYF. The CDR3 coding sequence is TGCGCCAGCAGCCAAGATCCCACCGGTACGGGCGAGCAGTACTTC.

The chain links TRBV19 to TRBJ1-4; no clear D. CDR1 and CDR2 from the germline V gene are LNHDA and SQIVND (reference sequence). This CDR3 is built from 13 residues. V gave up 0 bases and J gave up 8 bases, with 7 bases separating them. This CDR3 is CASSIDHSEKLFF. The CDR3 region has the DNA TGTGCCAGTAGTATAGATCACTCCGAAAAACTGTTTTTT.

The gene calls are TRBV7-8 and TRBJ2-5, with 7 bases that match TRBD1. After removal of 3 bases from V and 1 base from J, the junction contained 14 bases not matched to a gene. There are 18 residues in the CDR3. Looked up from germline, CDR1 is SGHVS and CDR2 is FQNEAQ. DNA for the CDR3: TGTGCCAGCAGCTTCTTCCAAACAGGGGACCTCCTCCAAGAGACCCAGTACTTC. This codes for CASSFFQTGDLLQETQYF.

This rearrangement joins TRBV28 to TRBJ1-1; no clear D. This CDR3 comprises 16 residues. In germline, CDR1 is MDHEN, CDR2 SYDVKM. V was trimmed by 7 bases and J by 0 bases, leaving 18 bases between them. The CDR3 DNA reads TGTGCCAGCATTCAACTGTCGGGATCCCTGAACACTGAAGCTTTCTTT. It translates to CASIQLSGSLNTEAFF.

In regard to this clone: One junction end disagrees with the germline gene, perhaps due to a read error. V gene TRBV7-9 combines with J gene TRBJ2-7; 10 nucleotides match TRBD1. Germline V lookup: CDR1 SEHNR, CDR2 FQNEAQ (reference sequence). This CDR3 region has 17 residues. The CDR3, as DNA: TGTTCCAGCAGCTTAGTGGGGAGTGGGGACAGGGGCTACGAGCAGTACTTC. This gives the protein CSSSLVGSGDRGYEQYF.

The CDR3 protein is CASSLDRAQIVSSYNSPLHF. In DNA, the CDR3 is TGTGCCAGCAGTTTAGACAGGGCTCAGATTGTTAGCTCCTATAATTCACCCCTCCACTTT. The chain combines TRBV28 with TRBJ1-6; 7 bases agree with TRBD1. Germline V gives CDR1 MDHEN, CDR2 SYDVKM. The V segment lost 2 bases and the J segment 0 bases; nucleotides outside the gene matches: 13. The CDR3 extends over 20 amino acids.

The sample holds a few counts of this clone. V and J are TRBV7-6 and TRBJ2-1; the D is unclear. Per the germline V gene, CDR1 is SGHVS and CDR2 is FNYEAQ. The CDR3 sequence is 13 residues long. V was pared by 1 base and J by 6 bases, with 7 bases between. The CDR3 coding sequence is TGTGCCAGCAGCTTAGGGGCCTTCAATGAGCAGTTCTTC. This encodes CASSLGAFNEQFF.

The table lists this clone with a count of one. J is TRBJ1-2 and V is TRBV6-5, with TRBD1 matching 9 bases. This CDR3 is 15 amino acids long. Germline trimming cut 7 bases from V and 7 bases from J; bases unmatched to any gene: 13. Germline CDR1 is MNHEY and CDR2 is SVGAGI. The CDR3 here is CASTPWEGTGTGYTF. The DNA for the CDR3 is TGTGCCAGCACCCCCTGGGAAGGGACAGGGACTGGCTACACCTTC.